The clone carrying this TCR beta chain has only a few counts. Its target is unknown. Per germline, CDR1 SGHTA and CDR2 FQGNSA. CDR3 length: 15 residues. Trimming removed 3 bases at V and 2 bases at J, with 10 bases between. A single record per CDR3 protein comes from TCRdb applying MiXCR to the 5' RACE reads. The data contain roughly 150,000 distinct CDR3 sequences, about 15% of them singletons. This sample is drawn from a study of T-cell memory formation after mild COVID-19. Study overall: Largely donor-specific TCR clusters were found.

Study conclusions and caveats: Second-wave clones reaching peak frequency on day 37 lacked confirmed SARS-CoV-2 specificity.

V gene TRBV7-2 combines with J gene TRBJ2-2; D is unclear. The sequencing sample was made of PBMCs or a T cell subset sorted from them (not recorded which). This TCR was recovered from an adult woman who had mild COVID-19 (a few samples of this study predate the infection). Cell type and time point are not known. CDR3 in amino acids: CASSLDSANTGELFF. CDR3 DNA: TGTGCCAGCAGCTTGGATAGTGCCAACACCGGGGAGCTGTTTTTT. The full variable domain, in which reference TRBV7-2 and TRBJ2-2 provide the parts outside the CDR3, is GAGVSQSPSNKVTEKGKDVELRCDPISGHTALYWYRQSLGQGLEFLIYFQGNSAPDKSGLPSDRFSAERTGGSVSTLTIQRTQQEDSAVYLCASSLDSANTGELFFGEGSRLTVL.